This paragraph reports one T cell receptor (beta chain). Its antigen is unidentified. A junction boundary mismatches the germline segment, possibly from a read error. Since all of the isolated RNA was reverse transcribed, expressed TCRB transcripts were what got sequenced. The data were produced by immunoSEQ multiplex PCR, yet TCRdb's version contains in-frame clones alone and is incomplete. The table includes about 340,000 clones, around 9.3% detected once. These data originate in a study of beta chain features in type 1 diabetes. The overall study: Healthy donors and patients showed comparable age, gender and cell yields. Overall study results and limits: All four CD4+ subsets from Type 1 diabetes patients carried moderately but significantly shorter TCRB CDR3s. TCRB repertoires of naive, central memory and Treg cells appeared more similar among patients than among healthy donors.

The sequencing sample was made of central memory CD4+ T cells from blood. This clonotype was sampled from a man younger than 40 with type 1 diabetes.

CDR3 coding DNA: TGCGCCAGCAGCCAACCAGGGGGCCGACGGGGCAATGAGCAGTTCTTC. Amino acid sequence: CASSQPGGRRGNEQFF. V is TRBV7-2 and J is TRBJ2-1; the match to TRBD1 covers 8 bases. This CDR3 is built from 16 residues. Germline CDR1 is SGHTA and CDR2 is FQGNSA.